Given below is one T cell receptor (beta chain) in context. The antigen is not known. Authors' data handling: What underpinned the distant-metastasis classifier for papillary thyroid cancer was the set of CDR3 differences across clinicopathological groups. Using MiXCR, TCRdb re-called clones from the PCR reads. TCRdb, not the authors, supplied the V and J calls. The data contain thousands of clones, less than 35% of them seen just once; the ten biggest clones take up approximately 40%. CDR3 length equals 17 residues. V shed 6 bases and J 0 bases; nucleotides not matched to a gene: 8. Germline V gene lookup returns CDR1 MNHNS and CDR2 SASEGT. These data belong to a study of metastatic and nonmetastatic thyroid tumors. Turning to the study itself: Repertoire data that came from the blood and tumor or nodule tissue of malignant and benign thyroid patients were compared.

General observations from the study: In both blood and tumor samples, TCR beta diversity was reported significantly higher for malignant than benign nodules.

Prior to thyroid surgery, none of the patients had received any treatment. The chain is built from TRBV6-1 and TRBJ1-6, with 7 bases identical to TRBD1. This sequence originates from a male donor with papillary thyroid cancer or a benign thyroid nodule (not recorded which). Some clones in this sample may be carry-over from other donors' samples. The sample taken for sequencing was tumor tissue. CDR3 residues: CASRTGSAVSYNSPLHF. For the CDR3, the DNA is TGTGCCAGCAGGACAGGGAGCGCTGTCTCCTATAATTCACCCCTCCACTTT.